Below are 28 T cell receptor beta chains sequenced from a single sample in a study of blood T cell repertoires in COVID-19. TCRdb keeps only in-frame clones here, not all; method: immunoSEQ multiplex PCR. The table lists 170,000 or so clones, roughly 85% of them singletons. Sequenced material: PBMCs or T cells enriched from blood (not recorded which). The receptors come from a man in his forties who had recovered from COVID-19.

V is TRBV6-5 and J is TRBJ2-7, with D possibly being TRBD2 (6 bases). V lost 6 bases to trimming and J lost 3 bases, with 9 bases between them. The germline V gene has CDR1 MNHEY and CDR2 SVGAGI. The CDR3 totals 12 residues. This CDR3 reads CASRRDSYEQYF. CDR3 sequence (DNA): TGTGCCAGCAGGCGGGATAGCTACGAGCAGTACTTC.

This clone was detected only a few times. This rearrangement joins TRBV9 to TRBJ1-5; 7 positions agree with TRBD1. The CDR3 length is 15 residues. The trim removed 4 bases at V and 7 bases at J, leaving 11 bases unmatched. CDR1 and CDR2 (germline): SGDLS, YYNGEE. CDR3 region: CASSQGGGNGQPQHF. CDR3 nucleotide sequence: TGTGCCAGCAGCCAGGGGGGTGGGAATGGACAGCCCCAGCATTTT.

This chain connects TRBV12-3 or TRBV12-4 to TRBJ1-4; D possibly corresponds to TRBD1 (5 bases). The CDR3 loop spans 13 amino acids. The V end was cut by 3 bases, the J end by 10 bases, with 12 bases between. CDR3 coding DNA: TGTGCCAGCAGTTTTCAAGGGGCCGGAAAACTGTTTTTT. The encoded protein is CASSFQGAGKLFF.

In DNA form, the CDR3 reads TGCGCCAGCAGCCAAGTGGGCAGGGGGGACTATGGCTACACCTTC. The encoded protein is CASSQVGRGDYGYTF. The V call is TRBV4-1, the J call TRBJ1-2; 7 nucleotides match TRBD1. CDR1 and CDR2 from the germline V gene are MGHRA and YSYEKL. The CDR3 loop spans 15 amino acids. Trimming cost V 1 base and J 3 bases; bases outside gene matches: 5.

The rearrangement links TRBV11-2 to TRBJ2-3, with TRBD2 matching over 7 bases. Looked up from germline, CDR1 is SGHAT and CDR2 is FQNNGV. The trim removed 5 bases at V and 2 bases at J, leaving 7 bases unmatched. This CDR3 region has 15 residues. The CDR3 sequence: CASSRVSGVTDTQYF. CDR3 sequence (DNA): TGTGCCAGCAGCCGTGTGAGCGGGGTCACAGATACGCAGTATTTT.

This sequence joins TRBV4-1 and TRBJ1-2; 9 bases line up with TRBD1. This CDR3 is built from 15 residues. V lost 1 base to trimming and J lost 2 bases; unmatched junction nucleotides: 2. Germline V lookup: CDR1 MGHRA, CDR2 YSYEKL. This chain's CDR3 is CASSQGQGGNYGYTF. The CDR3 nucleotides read TGCGCCAGCAGCCAAGGACAGGGGGGCAACTATGGCTACACCTTC.

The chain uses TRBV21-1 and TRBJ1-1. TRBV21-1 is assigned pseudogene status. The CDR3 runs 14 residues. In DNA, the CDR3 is TGTGCCAGCAGCAGCCGGCTAGCCGCCACTGAAGCTTTCTTT. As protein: CASSSRLAATEAFF.

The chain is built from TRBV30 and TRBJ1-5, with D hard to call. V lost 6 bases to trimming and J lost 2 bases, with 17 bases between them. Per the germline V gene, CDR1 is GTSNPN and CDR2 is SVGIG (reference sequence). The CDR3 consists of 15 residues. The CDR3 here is CACSQSKAGNQPQHF. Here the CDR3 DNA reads TGTGCCTGTAGCCAATCTAAGGCGGGCAATCAGCCCCAGCATTTT.

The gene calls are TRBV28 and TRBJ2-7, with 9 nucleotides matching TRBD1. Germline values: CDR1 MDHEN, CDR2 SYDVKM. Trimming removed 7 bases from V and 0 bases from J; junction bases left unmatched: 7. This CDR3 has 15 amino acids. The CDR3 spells CASNLDRGSSYEQYF. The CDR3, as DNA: TGTGCCAGCAATTTGGACAGGGGAAGCTCCTACGAGCAGTACTTC.

The CDR3 coding sequence is TGTGCCAGCAGCCTCGGGGAACCTGGAAACACCATATATTTT. It encodes CASSLGEPGNTIYF. The rearrangement links TRBV28 to TRBJ1-3; D unresolved. The CDR3 runs to 14 residues. V lost 6 bases and J lost 2, with 11 bases in between. Germline V gene sequence: CDR1 MDHEN, CDR2 SYDVKM.

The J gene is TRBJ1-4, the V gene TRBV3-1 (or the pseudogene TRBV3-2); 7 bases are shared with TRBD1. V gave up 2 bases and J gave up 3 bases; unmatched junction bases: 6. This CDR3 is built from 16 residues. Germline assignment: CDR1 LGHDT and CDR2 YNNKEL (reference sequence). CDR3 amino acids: CASSQRRQGPNEKLFF. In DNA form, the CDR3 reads TGTGCCAGCAGCCAACGTCGACAGGGCCCTAATGAAAAACTGTTTTTT.

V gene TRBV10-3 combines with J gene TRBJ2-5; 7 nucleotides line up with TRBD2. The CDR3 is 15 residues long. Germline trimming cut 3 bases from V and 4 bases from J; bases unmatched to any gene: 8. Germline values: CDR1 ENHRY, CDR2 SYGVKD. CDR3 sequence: CAISEGGGGLETQYF. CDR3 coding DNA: TGTGCCATCAGTGAAGGCGGCGGGGGACTAGAGACCCAGTACTTC.

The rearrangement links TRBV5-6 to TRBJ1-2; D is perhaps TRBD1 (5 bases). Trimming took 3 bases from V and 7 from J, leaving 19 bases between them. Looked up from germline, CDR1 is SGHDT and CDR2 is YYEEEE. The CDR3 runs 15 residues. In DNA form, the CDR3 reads TGTGCCAGCAGCTGGATGACGTCGGGGCGGGGTGGCTACACCTTC. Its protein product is CASSWMTSGRGGYTF.

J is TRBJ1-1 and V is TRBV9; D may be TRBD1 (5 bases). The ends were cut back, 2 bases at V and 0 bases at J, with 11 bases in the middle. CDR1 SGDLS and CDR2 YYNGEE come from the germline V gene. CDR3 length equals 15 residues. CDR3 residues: CASSVGGAMNTEAFF. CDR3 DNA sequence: TGTGCCAGCAGCGTGGGGGGAGCTATGAACACTGAAGCTTTCTTT.

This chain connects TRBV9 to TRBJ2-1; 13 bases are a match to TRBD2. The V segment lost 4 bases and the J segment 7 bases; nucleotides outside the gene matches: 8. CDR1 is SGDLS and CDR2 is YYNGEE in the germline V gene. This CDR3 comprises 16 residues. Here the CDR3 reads CASSLKSGLAGNEQFF. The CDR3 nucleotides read TGTGCCAGCAGCCTAAAATCGGGACTAGCGGGAAATGAGCAGTTCTTC.

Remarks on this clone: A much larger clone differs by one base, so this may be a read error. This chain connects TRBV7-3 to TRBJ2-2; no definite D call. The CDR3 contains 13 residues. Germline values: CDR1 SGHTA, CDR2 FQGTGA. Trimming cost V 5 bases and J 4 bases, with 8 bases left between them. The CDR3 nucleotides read TGTGCCAGCAGCCCCCCGGGCACCGGGGAGCTGTTTTTT. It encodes CASSPPGTGELFF.

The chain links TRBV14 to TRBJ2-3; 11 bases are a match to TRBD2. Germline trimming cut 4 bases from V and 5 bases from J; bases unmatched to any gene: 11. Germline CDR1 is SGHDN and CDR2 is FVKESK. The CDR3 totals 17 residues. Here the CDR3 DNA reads TGTGCCAGCAGCCGCCGACTAGCGGGGTCCTGGGGAGATACGCAGTATTTT. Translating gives CASSRRLAGSWGDTQYF.

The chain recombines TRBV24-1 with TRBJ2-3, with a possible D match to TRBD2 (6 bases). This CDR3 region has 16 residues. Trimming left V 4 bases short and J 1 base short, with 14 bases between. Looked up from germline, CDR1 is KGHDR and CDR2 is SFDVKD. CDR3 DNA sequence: TGTGCCACCAGTGAACGTACTCGCGGGGGCACAGATACGCAGTATTTT. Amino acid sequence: CATSERTRGGTDTQYF.

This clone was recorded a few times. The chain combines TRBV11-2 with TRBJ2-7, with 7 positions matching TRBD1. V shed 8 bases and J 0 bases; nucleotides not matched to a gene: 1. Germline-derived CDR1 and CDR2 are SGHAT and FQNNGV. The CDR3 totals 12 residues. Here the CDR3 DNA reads TGTGCCAGCGGGGACAGCTCCTACGAGCAGTACTTC. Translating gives CASGDSSYEQYF.

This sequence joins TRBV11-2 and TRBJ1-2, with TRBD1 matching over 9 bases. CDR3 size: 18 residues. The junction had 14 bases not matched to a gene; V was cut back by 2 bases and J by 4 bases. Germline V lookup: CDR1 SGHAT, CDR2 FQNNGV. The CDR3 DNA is TGTGCCAGCAGCTTACGGTTCCGGGACAGGGAACGTCGCTATGGCTACACCTTC. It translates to CASSLRFRDRERRYGYTF.

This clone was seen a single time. CDR3 amino acids: CASSLARTSGRNEQFF. The CDR3 DNA reads TGTGCCAGCAGTTTAGCGCGGACTAGCGGGAGGAATGAGCAGTTCTTC. The chain employs TRBV28 and TRBJ2-1; 14 bases align to TRBD2. CDR1 and CDR2 from the germline V gene are MDHEN and SYDVKM. The CDR3 has 16 residues. J gave up 7 bases and V 2 bases, and 4 bases lay outside the gene matches.

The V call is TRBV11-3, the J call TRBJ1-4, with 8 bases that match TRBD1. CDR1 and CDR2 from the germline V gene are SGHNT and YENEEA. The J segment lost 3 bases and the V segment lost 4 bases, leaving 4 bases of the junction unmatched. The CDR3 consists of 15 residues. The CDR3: CASSSSGGPNEKLFF. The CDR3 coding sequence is TGTGCCAGCAGCTCCTCAGGGGGCCCTAATGAAAAACTGTTTTTT.

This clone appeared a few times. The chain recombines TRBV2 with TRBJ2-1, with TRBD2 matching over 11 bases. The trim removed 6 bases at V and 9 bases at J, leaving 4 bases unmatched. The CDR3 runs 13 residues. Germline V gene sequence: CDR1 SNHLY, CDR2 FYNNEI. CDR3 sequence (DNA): TGTGCCAGCAGAATACTAGCGGGGGCTGAGCAGTTCTTC. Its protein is CASRILAGAEQFF. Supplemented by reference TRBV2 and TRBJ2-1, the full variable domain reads EPEVTQTPSHQVTQMGQEVILRCVPISNHLYFYWYRQILGQKVEFLVSFYNNEISEKSEIFDDQFSVERPDGSNFTLKIRSTKLEDSAMYFCASRILAGAEQFFGPGTRLTVL.

CDR3 DNA: TGTGCCAGCAGCAAGCCCGGGACAGGGGGTATGGGTTGGCCGGGGGAGACCCAGTACTTC. Translation gives CASSKPGTGGMGWPGETQYF. The rearrangement joins TRBV7-9 to TRBJ2-5, with 11 positions matching TRBD1. The CDR3 totals 20 residues. The trim removed 5 bases at V and 5 bases at J, leaving 22 bases unmatched. Germline assignment: CDR1 SEHNR and CDR2 FQNEAQ (reference sequence).

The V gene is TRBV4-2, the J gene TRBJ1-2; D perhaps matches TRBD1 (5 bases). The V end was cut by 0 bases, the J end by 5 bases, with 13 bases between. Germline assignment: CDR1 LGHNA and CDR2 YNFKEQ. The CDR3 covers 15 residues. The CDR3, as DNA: TGTGCCAGCAGCCAAGATTTGGACATCACGTATGGCTACACCTTC. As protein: CASSQDLDITYGYTF.

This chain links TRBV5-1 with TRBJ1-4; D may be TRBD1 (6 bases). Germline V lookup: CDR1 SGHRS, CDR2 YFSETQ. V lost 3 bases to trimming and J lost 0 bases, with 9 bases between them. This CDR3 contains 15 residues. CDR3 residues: CASSWTAATNEKLFF. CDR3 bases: TGCGCCAGCAGCTGGACAGCTGCAACTAATGAAAAACTGTTTTTT.

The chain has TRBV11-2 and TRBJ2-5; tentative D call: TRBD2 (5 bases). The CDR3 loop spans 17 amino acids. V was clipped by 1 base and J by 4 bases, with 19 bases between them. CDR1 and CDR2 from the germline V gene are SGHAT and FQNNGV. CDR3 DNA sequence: TGTGCCAGCAGCTTAGTCCGGAATCCCAGACTACCAGAGACCCAGTACTTC. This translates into CASSLVRNPRLPETQYF.

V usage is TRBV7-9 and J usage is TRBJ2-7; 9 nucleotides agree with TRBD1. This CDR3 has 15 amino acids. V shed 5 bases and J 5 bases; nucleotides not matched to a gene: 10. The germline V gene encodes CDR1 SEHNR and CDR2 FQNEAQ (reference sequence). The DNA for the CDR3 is TGTGCCAGCAGCGACCTAGGGGACAGGGACCACGAGCAGTACTTC. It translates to CASSDLGDRDHEQYF.